The T cell receptor (beta chain) under discussion was sequenced for a study of T cells in Graves' hyperthyroidism and ophthalmopathy. Study-wide findings and caveats: Before onset, by a median of approximately 6.8 months, the model predicted ophthalmopathy.

In regard to this clonotype: As yet, its antigen is unknown.

Regions amplified from RNA transcripts were the TCR beta CDR3 regions. HTBI primers drove first-round RT-PCR of the TCR CDR3. TCRdb ran MiXCR on the multiplex PCR reads and lists one entry per CDR3 protein. The table lists 550,000 to 650,000 distinct CDR3 sequences, approximately 14% of them singletons. The CDR3 sequence is 15 residues long. Trimming removed 4 bases from V and 1 base from J, with 10 bases in between. Per the germline V gene, CDR1 is SNHLY and CDR2 is FYNNEI. This clonotype originated in a woman between 40 and 55 years old with Graves' hyperthyroidism. Material: blood. The chain couples TRBV2 to TRBJ2-2; a possible D gene is TRBD2 (6 bases). Written as DNA, the CDR3 is TGTGCCAGCAGTGTCGACGGGGGGAACACCGGGGAGCTGTTTTTT. Protein product: CASSVDGGNTGELFF.